Presented here are 10 T cell receptor beta chains from one specimen sequenced in a study of blood T cell repertoires in COVID-19. TCRdb keeps only in-frame clones here, not all; method: immunoSEQ multiplex PCR. The table records some 63,000 clones, almost 85% of them present only once. Sequenced sample: peripheral blood. These receptors were collected from a human donor in a cohort sampled during active COVID-19.

V is TRBV18 and J is TRBJ2-1, with D hard to call. Germline assignment: CDR1 KGHSH and CDR2 LQKENI. This CDR3 is 15 amino acids long. Trimming left V 3 bases short and J 12 bases short, with 21 bases between. CDR3 coding DNA: TGTGCCAGCTCACCCTCGCCGACTCCTTCTGGAGCGCAGTTCTTC. This sequence encodes CASSPSPTPSGAQFF.

This clone was seen only once. J is TRBJ2-7 and V is TRBV5-4; possible D gene TRBD2, 6 bases. CDR1 and CDR2 from the germline V gene are SGHNT and YYREEE (reference sequence). This CDR3 comprises 15 residues. Trimming took 1 base from V and 3 from J, leaving 14 bases between them. The CDR3 DNA reads TGTGCCAGCAGCTTGTCCTGGGAGGCATTCTACGAGCAGTACTTC. The encoded protein is CASSLSWEAFYEQYF.

This chain uses TRBV23-1 with TRBJ2-7; TRBD1 matches 9 bases. TRBV23-1 has ORF status, its function being uncertain. After removal of 3 bases from V and 3 bases from J, the junction contained 15 bases not matched to a gene. This CDR3 is built from 18 residues. The CDR3 protein is CASSQTRRDRVLSYEQYF. CDR3 bases: TGCGCCAGCAGTCAGACCAGGAGGGACAGGGTCCTTAGCTACGAGCAGTACTTC.

The chain carries TRBV2 and TRBJ2-5; TRBD2 might be the D (5 bases). Per the germline V gene, CDR1 is SNHLY and CDR2 is FYNNEI. CDR3 length: 13 amino acids. The germline V and J ends were trimmed by 4 bases and 2 bases, with 8 bases remaining between them. The CDR3 DNA sequence: TGTGCCAGCAGTGTCGGCGGGCAAGAGACCCAGTACTTC. This codes for CASSVGGQETQYF.

The chain combines TRBV4-3 with TRBJ1-3; 8 nucleotides agree with TRBD1. CDR3 size: 15 residues. Losses at the gene ends were 3 bases for V and 0 bases for J; bases not matched to a gene: 1. Germline V gene sequence: CDR1 LGHNA, CDR2 YSLEER. CDR3 bases: TGCGCCAGCAGCCACGACAGGGGCTCTGGAAACACCATATATTTT. Translation: CASSHDRGSGNTIYF.

This chain connects TRBV24-1 to TRBJ2-4; D is unresolved. The CDR3 runs to 15 residues. The germline V and J ends were trimmed by 1 base and 10 bases, with 16 bases remaining between them. The germline V gene encodes CDR1 KGHDR and CDR2 SFDVKD. CDR3 residues: CATSDLVPERPIQYF. Written as DNA, the CDR3 is TGTGCCACCAGTGATTTAGTGCCGGAGAGGCCGATTCAGTACTTC.

The sample holds a few counts of this clone. The same CDR3 also results from other DNA sequences found in this sample. V usage is TRBV15 and J usage is TRBJ2-3, with 12 positions matching TRBD1. Trimming at V came to 5 bases and at J to 3 bases, leaving 6 bases not matched to a gene. The CDR3 is made up of 16 amino acids. From germline, CDR1 is LNHNV and CDR2 YYDKDF (reference sequence). The CDR3 here is CATSLRDRGPTDTQYF. The CDR3 nucleotides read TGTGCCACCAGCCTAAGGGACAGGGGGCCTACAGATACGCAGTATTTT. The variable domain in full, completed from reference TRBV15 and TRBJ2-3, reads DAMVIQNPRYQVTQFGKPVTLSCSQTLNHNVMYWYQQKSSQAPKLLFHYYDKDFNNEADTPDNFQSRRPNTSFCFLDIRSPGLGDTAMYLCATSLRDRGPTDTQYFGPGTRLTVL.

A few counts support this clone. The CDR3: CASSPGQGGEKLFF. The CDR3 DNA reads as TGTGCCAGCTCACCAGGTCAGGGTGGTGAAAAACTGTTTTTT. The chain links TRBV18 to TRBJ1-4; a possible D gene is TRBD1 (5 bases). V lost 2 bases to trimming and J lost 7 bases, with 11 bases between them. Per the germline V gene, CDR1 is KGHSH and CDR2 is LQKENI. The CDR3 runs to 14 residues.

The chain joins TRBV11-2 to TRBJ2-7; 8 positions match TRBD2. CDR1 SGHAT and CDR2 FQNNGV come from the germline V gene. J lost 3 bases, V lost 1 base, and 8 bases had no gene match. This CDR3 has 16 amino acids. Here the CDR3 reads CASSLGVSGDIYEQYF. DNA for the CDR3: TGTGCCAGCAGCTTAGGGGTTAGCGGGGACATCTACGAGCAGTACTTC. The complete variable domain, with remaining parts taken from reference TRBV11-2 and TRBJ2-7, reads EAGVAQSPRYKIIEKRQSVAFWCNPISGHATLYWYQQILGQGPKLLIQFQNNGVVDDSQLPKDRFSAERLKGVDSTLKIQPAKLEDSAVYLCASSLGVSGDIYEQYFGPGTRLTVT.

The V gene is TRBV19, the J gene TRBJ1-2; possible D gene TRBD1, 6 bases. The germline V gene has CDR1 LNHDA and CDR2 SQIVND (reference sequence). Trimming left V 5 bases short and J 4 bases short, with 14 bases between. The CDR3 has 14 residues. The CDR3 here is CASSPREGVYGYTF. CDR3 in DNA: TGTGCCAGTAGTCCTCGGGAGGGGGTCTATGGCTACACCTTC.